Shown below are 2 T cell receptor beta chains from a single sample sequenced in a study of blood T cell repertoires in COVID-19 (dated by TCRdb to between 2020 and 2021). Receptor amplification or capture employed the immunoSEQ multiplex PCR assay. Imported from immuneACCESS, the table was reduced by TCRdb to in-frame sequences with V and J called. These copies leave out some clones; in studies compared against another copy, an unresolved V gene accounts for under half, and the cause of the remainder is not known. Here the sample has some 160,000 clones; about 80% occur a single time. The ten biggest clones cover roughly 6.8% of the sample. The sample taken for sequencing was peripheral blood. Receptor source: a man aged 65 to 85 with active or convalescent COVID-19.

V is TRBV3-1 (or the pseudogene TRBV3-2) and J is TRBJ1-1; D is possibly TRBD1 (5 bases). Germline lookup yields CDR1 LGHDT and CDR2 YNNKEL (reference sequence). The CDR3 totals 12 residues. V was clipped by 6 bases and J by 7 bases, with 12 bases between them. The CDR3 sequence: CASRTGGGEAFF. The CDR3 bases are TGTGCCAGCAGAACCGGCGGGGGTGAAGCTTTCTTT.

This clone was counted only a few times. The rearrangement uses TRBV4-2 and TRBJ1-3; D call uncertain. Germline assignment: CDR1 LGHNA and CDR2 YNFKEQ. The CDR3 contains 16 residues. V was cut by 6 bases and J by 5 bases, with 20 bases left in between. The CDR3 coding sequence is TGTGCCAGCAGTCAGGCATTACAACCTAAGCGAAACACCATATATTTT. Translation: CASSQALQPKRNTIYF.